A single sample is the source of the 24 T cell receptor beta chains below, sequenced in a study of blood T cell repertoires in COVID-19. Clones were read by immunoSEQ multiplex PCR, and TCRdb kept only the in-frame ones, dropping some. Found here are hundreds of thousands of clones, about nine tenths of them singletons; the top ten hold around 1.4%. Sequenced material: peripheral blood. The receptor source for this set is a woman aged 25 to 39 with active or convalescent COVID-19.

The chain carries TRBV2 and TRBJ1-2, with unresolved D. The CDR3 is 15 amino acids. The germline gives CDR1 SNHLY, CDR2 FYNNEI. The germline V and J ends were trimmed by 3 bases and 4 bases, with 15 bases remaining between them. In nucleotides, the CDR3 is TGTGCCAGCAGTGACCCTCTAAGCCTGGTCTATGGCTACACCTTC. It encodes CASSDPLSLVYGYTF.

CDR3 bases: TGTGCCAGCAGGCCAGACAACAACTATGGCTACACCTTC. It specifies CASRPDNNYGYTF. This chain joins TRBV7-2 and TRBJ1-2, with D uncertain. This CDR3 has 13 residues. Germline V gene data show CDR1 as SGHTA and CDR2 as FQGNSA. V lost 6 bases to trimming and J lost 2 bases, with 10 bases between them.

This chain joins TRBV30 and TRBJ1-5; no clear D gene. CDR1 is GTSNPN, CDR2 SVGIG, per germline (reference sequence). This CDR3 spans 14 amino acids. The V gene lost 0 bases and the J gene lost 11 bases, with 17 bases spanning the gap. The CDR3 bases are TGTGCCTGGAGTGTGGTCCCAGGTGGGTCAGCCCAGCATTTT. Translating it yields CAWSVVPGGSAQHF.

CDR3 amino acids: CASSLEVSGSVADTQYF. The CDR3 bases are TGTGCCAGCAGCTTAGAGGTTAGCGGGAGTGTGGCAGATACGCAGTATTTT. The chain links TRBV11-2 to TRBJ2-3; 9 nucleotides agree with TRBD2. Trimming cost V 0 bases and J 4 bases; bases outside gene matches: 8. This CDR3 has 17 residues. From germline, CDR1 is SGHAT and CDR2 FQNNGV.

V is TRBV2 and J is TRBJ1-2, with D possibly being TRBD1 (6 bases). Germline lookup yields CDR1 SNHLY and CDR2 FYNNEI. The V gene lost 6 bases and the J gene lost 4 bases, with 15 bases spanning the gap. The length of the CDR3 is 14 residues. The DNA of the CDR3 is TGTGCCAGCAGCTTGACCACAGGGTTCTATGGCTACACCTTC. This codes for CASSLTTGFYGYTF. Using reference TRBV2 and TRBJ1-2 for the parts outside the CDR3, the full variable domain is EPEVTQTPSHQVTQMGQEVILRCVPISNHLYFYWYRQILGQKVEFLVSFYNNEISEKSEIFDDQFSVERPDGSNFTLKIRSTKLEDSAMYFCASSLTTGFYGYTFGSGTRLTVV.

The chain couples TRBV5-4 to TRBJ1-2; TRBD1 agrees at 9 bases. CDR1 and CDR2 from the germline V gene are SGHNT and YYREEE (reference sequence). This CDR3 has 14 residues. After removal of 4 bases from V and 4 bases from J, the junction contained 5 bases not matched to a gene. The CDR3 DNA follows: TGTGCCAGCAGCGAAGGGACAGGGACCTATGGCTACACCTTC. Protein product: CASSEGTGTYGYTF.

The chain uses TRBV6-1 and TRBJ1-2; D is perhaps TRBD1 (6 bases). Trimming shortened V by 1 base and J by 2 bases, and 11 bases separated the two germline ends. The CDR3 is 15 residues long. Germline-derived CDR1 and CDR2 are MNHNS and SASEGT. This chain's CDR3 is CASSEDRVKNYGYTF. CDR3 sequence (DNA): TGTGCCAGCAGTGAAGACAGGGTAAAAAACTATGGCTACACCTTC.

This rearrangement joins TRBV27 to TRBJ2-1, with TRBD2 as a possible D gene (7 bases). Germline CDR1 MNHEY, CDR2 SMNVEV (reference sequence). The CDR3 sequence is 12 residues long. The ends were cut back, 8 bases at V and 9 bases at J, with 14 bases in the middle. CDR3 bases: TGTGCCAGCGTTGGGGGGGCAGGTGAGCAGTTCTTC. This translates into CASVGGAGEQFF.

CDR3 DNA sequence: TGTGCCAGCTCCAAGGGGGCAGGTCCTGAAGCTTTCTTT. Residues: CASSKGAGPEAFF. The chain is built from TRBV27 and TRBJ1-1, with TRBD1 matching 7 bases. The CDR3 length is 13 residues. V lost 8 bases and J lost 6; bases outside the gene matches: 9. The germline gives CDR1 MNHEY, CDR2 SMNVEV (reference sequence).

The V gene is TRBV24-1, the J gene TRBJ2-7; the match to TRBD1 covers 11 bases. V dropped 9 bases and J dropped 3; count of bases not matched to a gene: 12. This CDR3 contains 16 residues. In germline, CDR1 is KGHDR, CDR2 SFDVKD. CDR3 bases: TGTGCCACCGGAGACTGGGGGGACAGGGGGGACTACGAGCAGTACTTC. Its protein product is CATGDWGDRGDYEQYF.

CDR3 DNA: TGTGCCAGTCTGGGGGGTAGCAATCAGCCCCAGCATTTT. Translation gives CASLGGSNQPQHF. The V gene is TRBV19, the J gene TRBJ1-5, with a possible D match to TRBD1 (5 bases). Trimming cost V 8 bases and J 0 bases, with 8 bases left between them. The V gene's germline CDR1 is LNHDA and CDR2 SQIVND (reference sequence). The CDR3 runs 13 residues. The variable domain in full, completed from reference TRBV19 and TRBJ1-5, reads DGGITQSPKYLFRKEGQNVTLSCEQNLNHDAMYWYRQDPGQGLRLIYYSQIVNDFQKGDIAEGYSVSREKKESFPLTVTSAQKNPTAFYLCASLGGSNQPQHFGDGTRLSIL.

The CDR3 loop reads CSASAGGNTEAFF. CDR3 in DNA: TGCAGTGCTAGTGCAGGGGGGAACACTGAAGCTTTCTTT. This chain joins TRBV20-1 and TRBJ1-1; 7 nucleotides match TRBD1. Looked up from germline, CDR1 is DFQATT and CDR2 is SNEGSKA (reference sequence). V gave up 3 bases and J gave up 1 base; unmatched junction bases: 2. The CDR3 has 13 amino acids.

The rearrangement uses TRBV21-1 and TRBJ2-3; the table's D call TRBD2 went unverified against the DNA. TRBV21-1 corresponds to a pseudogene. The CDR3 spans 19 residues. The CDR3 nucleotides are TGTGCCAGCAGCCGCAAGTCCGGGTGGATACCCTATCGCACAGATACGCAGTATTTT. It codes for CASSRKSGWIPYRTDTQYF.

This clone was recorded once. The V gene is TRBV19, the J gene TRBJ1-5; possible D gene TRBD1, 5 bases. The length of the CDR3 is 14 residues. V was trimmed by 6 bases and J by 3 bases, leaving 12 bases between them. In germline, CDR1 is LNHDA, CDR2 SQIVND (reference sequence). The CDR3 bases are TGTGCCAGTAGAGGCGACAGTATCAATCAGCCCCAGCATTTT. It translates to CASRGDSINQPQHF. The whole variable domain, remainder taken from reference TRBV19 and TRBJ1-5, is DGGITQSPKYLFRKEGQNVTLSCEQNLNHDAMYWYRQDPGQGLRLIYYSQIVNDFQKGDIAEGYSVSREKKESFPLTVTSAQKNPTAFYLCASRGDSINQPQHFGDGTRLSIL.

The chain uses TRBV19 and TRBJ1-6; D call uncertain. V lost 3 bases, J lost 6 bases, and 12 bases lay in between. Germline-derived CDR1 and CDR2 are LNHDA and SQIVND (reference sequence). CDR3 length: 15 amino acids. CDR3 bases: TGTGCCAGTAGTATGGGTACGTCGGGTAATTCACCCCTCCACTTT. The encoded protein is CASSMGTSGNSPLHF. The whole variable domain, filled in from reference TRBV19 and TRBJ1-6, reads DGGITQSPKYLFRKEGQNVTLSCEQNLNHDAMYWYRQDPGQGLRLIYYSQIVNDFQKGDIAEGYSVSREKKESFPLTVTSAQKNPTAFYLCASSMGTSGNSPLHFGNGTRLTVT.

V is TRBV13 and J is TRBJ2-5; tentatively, D is TRBD2 (5 bases). CDR1 is PRHDT and CDR2 is FYEKMQ in the germline V gene (reference sequence). The CDR3 contains 13 residues. V was clipped by 0 bases and J by 3 bases, with 5 bases between them. CDR3 amino acids: CASSLGGKETQYF. DNA for the CDR3: TGTGCCAGCAGCTTAGGCGGGAAAGAGACCCAGTACTTC.

The chain is built from TRBV27 and TRBJ2-1; 9 bases are shared with TRBD2. The V gene's germline CDR1 is MNHEY and CDR2 SMNVEV (reference sequence). The ends lost 6 bases at V and 3 bases at J; junction bases unmatched: 27. The CDR3 has 22 residues. The CDR3 DNA sequence: TGTGCCAGCAGCAACTTCAGACTAAAACGGGGACTAGCCTCTCAGGACTACAATGAGCAGTTCTTC. Encoded protein: CASSNFRLKRGLASQDYNEQFF.

The genes are TRBV6-4 and TRBJ2-2; possible D gene TRBD1, 5 bases. V was clipped by 6 bases and J by 2 bases, with 7 bases between them. This CDR3 has 13 amino acids. From germline, CDR1 is MRHNA and CDR2 SNTAGT. The CDR3 sequence is CASRGHNTGELFF. The CDR3 coding sequence is TGTGCCAGCAGGGGGCACAACACCGGGGAGCTGTTTTTT.

The V and J genes are TRBV3-1 (or the pseudogene TRBV3-2) and TRBJ2-5, with TRBD1 matching 8 bases. This CDR3 has 14 residues. J lost 2 bases, V lost 1 base, and 0 bases had no gene match. Germline CDR1 reads LGHDT; CDR2 reads YNNKEL (reference sequence). Here the CDR3 reads CASSQGDRQETQYF. As DNA, the CDR3 is TGTGCCAGCAGCCAAGGGGACAGGCAAGAGACCCAGTACTTC.

This sequence joins TRBV9 and TRBJ2-2; 7 bases fit TRBD2. The CDR3 totals 19 residues. Germline-derived CDR1 and CDR2 are SGDLS and YYNGEE. Trimming removed 7 bases from V and 6 bases from J; junction bases left unmatched: 24. This CDR3 reads CASDSGMAHGLAVPGELFF. The CDR3 coding sequence is TGTGCCAGCGACAGCGGAATGGCGCACGGGCTAGCGGTTCCCGGGGAGCTGTTTTTT.

Here the CDR3 DNA reads TGTGCCAGCAGCTTCGGTTCCGTCATCGAGCAGTACTTC. Amino acids: CASSFGSVIEQYF. The genes are TRBV3-1 (or the pseudogene TRBV3-2) and TRBJ2-7; D is unclear. In germline, CDR1 is LGHDT, CDR2 YNNKEL (reference sequence). The V and J ends lost 5 bases and 6 bases respectively, with 14 bases between them. This CDR3 region has 13 residues.

The rearrangement links TRBV19 to TRBJ1-5, with 9 positions matching TRBD1. With V trimmed by 7 bases and J by 5 bases, 9 bases remained unmatched. The CDR3 is 15 residues long. From germline, CDR1 is LNHDA and CDR2 SQIVND (reference sequence). CDR3 sequence reads: CASTPAGTGYQPQHF. CDR3 nucleotide sequence: TGTGCCAGTACCCCGGCCGGGACAGGGTATCAGCCCCAGCATTTT.

V usage is TRBV10-3 and J usage is TRBJ2-7; TRBD2 aligns across 8 bases. This CDR3 contains 16 residues. Germline-derived CDR1 and CDR2 are ENHRY and SYGVKD. V lost 3 bases to trimming and J lost 3 bases; unmatched junction nucleotides: 10. CDR3 sequence: CAISEHGRVQNYEQYF. DNA for the CDR3: TGTGCCATCAGTGAACACGGGAGGGTCCAGAACTACGAGCAGTACTTC.

The rearrangement joins TRBV25-1 to TRBJ1-4; 10 bases are shared with TRBD1. CDR1 MGHDK and CDR2 SYGVNS come from the germline V gene. The CDR3 loop spans 15 amino acids. Trimming cost V 4 bases and J 6 bases; bases outside gene matches: 5. The DNA of the CDR3 is TGTGCCAGCAGTGTCGCCGGGACAGGGGATGAAAAACTGTTTTTT. The encoded protein is CASSVAGTGDEKLFF.